The 15 T cell receptor beta chains given below trace back to one sample, sequenced in a study of cytomegalovirus exposure and HLA in healthy donors. Primers included in the PCR were 60 Vbeta and 13 Jbeta primers. The assay was immunoSEQ multiplex PCR, and TCRdb's table has in-frame clones only and misses some. Of about 130,000 clones in the sample, under 20% were seen once. Sequenced sample: PBMCs. The receptors shown here come from a female donor in good health and CMV-seropositive.

CDR3 sequence: CASSAGVYYEQYF. The CDR3 bases are TGTGCCAGCAGTGCGGGAGTATACTACGAGCAGTACTTC. The V call is TRBV6-1, the J call TRBJ2-5; TRBD2 might be the D (6 bases). The J call may be incorrect, as the DNA end agrees better with TRBJ2-7. In germline, CDR1 is MNHNS, CDR2 SASEGT. The CDR3 is 13 amino acids.

This clone appeared a few times. The chain joins TRBV7-4 to TRBJ2-7; TRBD2 matches at 7 bases. The CDR3 spans 16 residues. V trimming: 5 bases; J trimming: 4 bases; junction bases outside the gene matches: 14. From germline, CDR1 is SGHVT and CDR2 SQSDAQ. Here the CDR3 reads CASSLKGLPTRYEQYF. The CDR3 DNA follows: TGTGCCAGCAGCCTCAAGGGACTACCTACGAGGTACGAGCAGTACTTC.

This clone was observed a few times. V gene TRBV27 combines with J gene TRBJ2-1; 11 nucleotides align to TRBD2. The length of the CDR3 is 16 residues. Germline values: CDR1 MNHEY, CDR2 SMNVEV (reference sequence). Losses at the gene ends were 2 bases for V and 3 bases for J; bases not matched to a gene: 3. CDR3 bases: TGTGCCAGCAGTTTAGCGGGGACTAGCGGCTACAATGAGCAGTTCTTC. Translation: CASSLAGTSGYNEQFF.

Comments on this clone: The missing conserved phenylalanine or tryptophan at the end of this CDR3 makes a read error likely. The V call is TRBV25-1, the J call TRBJ1-1, with D perhaps matching TRBD1 (6 bases). Trimming stripped 5 bases from V and 11 bases from J, with 15 bases between. The CDR3 totals 12 residues. Germline CDR1 is MGHDK and CDR2 is SYGVNS. In DNA, the CDR3 is TGTGCCAGCAGTACACTCAGGGGTAACGCTTTCTTG. This encodes CASSTLRGNAFL.

The chain links TRBV5-8 to TRBJ1-3; no clear D. The CDR3 has 15 amino acids. Germline-derived CDR1 and CDR2 are SGHTS and YDEGEE. The V gene lost 4 bases and the J gene lost 4 bases, with 15 bases spanning the gap. The CDR3 sequence: CASSPRGRRGNTIYF. CDR3 nucleotide sequence: TGTGCCAGCAGCCCGCGTGGGCGGAGGGGAAACACCATATATTTT.

The chain employs TRBV15 and TRBJ2-1, with 16 bases aligning to TRBD2. V dropped 0 bases and J dropped 8; count of bases not matched to a gene: 7. CDR3 length equals 18 residues. The germline V gene has CDR1 LNHNV and CDR2 YYDKDF (reference sequence). In DNA, the CDR3 is TGTGCCACCAGCAGAGATGGCGGGACTAGCGGGGGGGCGTATGAGCAGTTCTTC. Translation: CATSRDGGTSGGAYEQFF.

This clone showed up just a few times. The chain recombines TRBV28 with TRBJ1-3; 7 nucleotides match TRBD1. CDR1 is MDHEN, CDR2 SYDVKM, per germline. Unmatched junction bases numbered 5, after V lost 7 bases and J lost 2 bases. The CDR3 extends over 14 amino acids. CDR3 sequence (DNA): TGTGCCAGCAAGATACAGGGGACTGGAAACACCATATATTTT. Protein sequence: CASKIQGTGNTIYF.

The chain uses TRBV5-1 and TRBJ2-5; TRBD1 agrees at 7 bases. CDR1 is SGHRS, CDR2 YFSETQ, per germline. CDR3 length: 15 residues. With 2 bases clipped from V and 3 bases from J, the junction kept 7 bases outside the gene matches. The CDR3 here is CASSFALGGEETQYF. In DNA, the CDR3 is TGCGCCAGCAGCTTTGCGTTAGGGGGCGAAGAGACCCAGTACTTC.

V is TRBV7-3 and J is TRBJ2-5, with 8 positions matching TRBD1. The V gene end was trimmed by 1 base and the J gene end by 7 bases; junction bases not matched to a gene: 5. The CDR3 is 14 amino acids. From germline, CDR1 is SGHTA and CDR2 FQGTGA. Here the CDR3 DNA reads TGTGCCAGCAGCTTAAACGGACAGGGTGGGACCCAGTACTTC. Protein: CASSLNGQGGTQYF.

This clone has a handful of counts. V usage is TRBV7-9 and J usage is TRBJ1-2; D gene ambiguous. V dropped 3 bases and J dropped 8 bases, with 16 bases sitting between them. Germline values: CDR1 SEHNR, CDR2 FQNEAQ (reference sequence). The CDR3 runs 14 residues. The CDR3 bases are TGTGCCAGCAGCTTCGGCGGGTGGAGTGGGGGCTACACCTTC. This gives the protein CASSFGGWSGGYTF.

This rearrangement joins TRBV5-4 to TRBJ2-4; maybe TRBD2 (5 bases). Germline-derived CDR1 and CDR2 are SGHNT and YYREEE (reference sequence). Trimming took off 2 bases at V and 0 bases at J, with 12 bases between the two ends. This CDR3 spans 16 amino acids. CDR3: CASSFDGVRAKNIQYF. CDR3 DNA: TGTGCCAGCAGCTTCGACGGGGTTAGAGCCAAAAACATTCAGTACTTC.

This clone was seen only a few times. This chain links TRBV5-1 with TRBJ2-7; D may be TRBD1 (5 bases). V shed 0 bases and J shed 3 bases, with 10 bases lying between them. The CDR3 consists of 14 residues. Germline values: CDR1 SGHRS, CDR2 YFSETQ. The CDR3 region is CASSLDRTLYEQYF. As DNA, the CDR3 is TGCGCCAGCAGCTTGGACAGGACCCTCTACGAGCAGTACTTC.

This clone was counted between two and nine times. V is TRBV4-1 and J is TRBJ1-2, with D perhaps TRBD1 (5 bases). The CDR3 is 16 residues long. V was pared by 4 bases and J by 1 base, with 16 bases between. The germline gives CDR1 MGHRA, CDR2 YSYEKL. CDR3 amino acids: CASSRSGTGYNYGYTF. In nucleotides, the CDR3 is TGCGCCAGCAGCCGGAGCGGGACCGGATATAACTATGGCTACACCTTC.

V is TRBV19 and J is TRBJ1-5, with 7 bases lining up with TRBD1. J lost 0 bases, V lost 3 bases, and 5 bases had no gene match. Germline CDR1 reads LNHDA; CDR2 reads SQIVND (reference sequence). The length of the CDR3 is 16 residues. This chain's CDR3 is CASSMKRDSSNQPQHF. The CDR3 DNA reads TGTGCCAGTAGTATGAAAAGGGACAGTAGCAATCAGCCCCAGCATTTT.

The CDR3 loop reads CASSMTSAYEQYF. In DNA, the CDR3 is TGCGCCAGCAGCATGACTAGCGCCTACGAGCAGTACTTC. V is TRBV5-1 and J is TRBJ2-7; 8 nucleotides agree with TRBD2. Germline assignment: CDR1 SGHRS and CDR2 YFSETQ. The V and J ends lost 4 bases and 2 bases, in that order; junction bases with no gene match: 2. CDR3 length: 13 residues.